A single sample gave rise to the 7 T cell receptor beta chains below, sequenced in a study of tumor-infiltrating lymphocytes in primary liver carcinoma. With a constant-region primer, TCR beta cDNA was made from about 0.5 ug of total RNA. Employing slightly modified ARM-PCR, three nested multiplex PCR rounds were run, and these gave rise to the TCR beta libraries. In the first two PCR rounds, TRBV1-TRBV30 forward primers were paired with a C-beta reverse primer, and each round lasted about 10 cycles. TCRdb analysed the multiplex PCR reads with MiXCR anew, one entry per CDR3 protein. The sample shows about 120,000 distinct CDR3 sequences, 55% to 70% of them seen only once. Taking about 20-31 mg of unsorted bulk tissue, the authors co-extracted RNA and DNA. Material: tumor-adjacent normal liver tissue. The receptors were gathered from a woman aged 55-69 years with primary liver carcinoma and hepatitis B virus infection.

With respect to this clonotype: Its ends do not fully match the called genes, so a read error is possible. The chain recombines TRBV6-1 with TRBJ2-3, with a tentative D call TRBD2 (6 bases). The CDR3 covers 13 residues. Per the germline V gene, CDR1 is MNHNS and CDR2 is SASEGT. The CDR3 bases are TGTGCCGGCACCCCCACTAGCATAGATACGCAGTATTTT. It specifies CAGTPTSIDTQYF.

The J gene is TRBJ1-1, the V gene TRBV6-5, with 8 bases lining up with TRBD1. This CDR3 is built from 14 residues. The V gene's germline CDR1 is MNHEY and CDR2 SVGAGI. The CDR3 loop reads CGRKQDRVNTEAFF. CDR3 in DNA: TGTGGCAGGAAGCAGGACAGGGTGAACACTGAAGCTTTCTTT.

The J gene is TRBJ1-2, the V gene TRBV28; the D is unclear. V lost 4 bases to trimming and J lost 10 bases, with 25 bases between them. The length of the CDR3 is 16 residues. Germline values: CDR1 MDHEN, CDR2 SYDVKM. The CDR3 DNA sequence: TGTGCCAGCAGTTCCCTTACCCTCAAAGGAAGAAGTGACTACACCTTC. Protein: CASSSLTLKGRSDYTF.

The CDR3 nucleotides are TGTGCCAGCAGCCTAGGGATTCGAGGGGGAGGCACAGATACGCAGTATTTT. The encoded protein is CASSLGIRGGGTDTQYF. The chain employs TRBV11-2 and TRBJ2-3; D is perhaps TRBD1 (6 bases). The CDR3 is 17 amino acids. The V end was cut by 5 bases, the J end by 1 base, with 19 bases between. Germline values: CDR1 SGHAT, CDR2 FQNNGV.

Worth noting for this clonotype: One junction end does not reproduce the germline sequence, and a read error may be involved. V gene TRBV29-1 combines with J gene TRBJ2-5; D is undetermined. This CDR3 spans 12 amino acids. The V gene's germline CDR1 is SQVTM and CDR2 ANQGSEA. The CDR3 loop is CGVAGYGETQYF. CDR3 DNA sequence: TGCGGCGTTGCTGGCTACGGGGAGACCCAGTACTTC.

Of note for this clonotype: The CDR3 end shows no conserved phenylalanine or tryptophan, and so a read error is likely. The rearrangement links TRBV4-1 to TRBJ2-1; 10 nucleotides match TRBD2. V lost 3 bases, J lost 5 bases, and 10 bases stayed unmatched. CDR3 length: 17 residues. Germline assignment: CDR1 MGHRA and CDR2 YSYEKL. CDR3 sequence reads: CASSHTGLAETHNEQFL. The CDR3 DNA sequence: TGCGCCAGCAGCCATACAGGACTAGCGGAAACCCACAATGAGCAGTTCTTA.

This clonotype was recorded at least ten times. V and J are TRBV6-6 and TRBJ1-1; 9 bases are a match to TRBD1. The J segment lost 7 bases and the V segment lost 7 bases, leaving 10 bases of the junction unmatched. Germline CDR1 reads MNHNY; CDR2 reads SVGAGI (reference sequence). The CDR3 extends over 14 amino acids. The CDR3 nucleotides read TGTGCCAGCAATATACGGACAGGGGACAATGAAGCTTTCTTT. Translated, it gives CASNIRTGDNEAFF.